A selection of T cell receptor beta chains follows, all from one sample in a study of radiation and T cells in renal cell carcinoma. Libraries were prepared by immunoSEQ multiplex PCR; TCRdb keeps only in-frame clonotypes and omits some of them. This table holds about 100,000 clones, roughly 88% found once. The sequences come from blood, collected from a patient whose treatment included radiotherapy and nephrectomy. All receptors come from a man between 60 and 75 years old with renal cell carcinoma. Each CDR3 is given with its conserved first and last residue. D genes are given only for firm matches. Size tells how often a clone was seen (once, few, many) or the class of an expanded clone, and some rows leave it out.

cdr3_nt cdr3_aa j_call d_call v_call clone_size
TGTGCCAGTTCCGCGGGACCGAGCACAGATACGCAGTATTTT CASSAGPSTDTQYF TRBJ2-3 NA TRBV19 NA
TGTGCCACCCATCCGGGGGGGCGGCCTGAAGCTTTCTTT CATHPGGRPEAFF TRBJ1-1 NA TRBV27 NA
TGCGCCAGCAGCTTGGCACAGGGGACAGGAAACACCATATATTTT CASSLAQGTGNTIYF TRBJ1-3 TRBD1 TRBV5-1 NA
TGTGCCAGCAGCTTACAACAGGGGCCCTACAATGAGCAGTTCTTC CASSLQQGPYNEQFF TRBJ2-1 TRBD1 TRBV7-9 NA
TGCGCCAGCAGTGAGTGGGAGGGAGGCTATGGCTACACCTTC CASSEWEGGYGYTF TRBJ1-2 NA TRBV10-1 once
TGTGCCAGCAGCTGGGACAGGAGCACAGATACGCAGTATTTT CASSWDRSTDTQYF TRBJ2-3 TRBD1 TRBV6-1 NA
TGTGCCAGCACCTGGGACAGCCGGGGCGAGCAGTACTTC CASTWDSRGEQYF TRBJ2-7 TRBD1 TRBV2 NA
TGTGCCAGCAGTGGGACTAGCGGAAACAATGAGCAGTTCTTC CASSGTSGNNEQFF TRBJ2-1 TRBD2 TRBV2 NA
TGTGCCAGCAGCTTAGGGGGGAGGGGGCTCGATACGCAGTATTTT CASSLGGRGLDTQYF TRBJ2-3 NA TRBV7-2 once
TGTGCCAGCAGCGTATCCCCAAACACCGGGGAGCTGTTTTTT CASSVSPNTGELFF TRBJ2-2 NA TRBV9 NA
TGTGCCAGCAGCGTCACCGGGACTAAGAATGAGCAGTTCTTC CASSVTGTKNEQFF TRBJ2-1 TRBD2 TRBV7-8 NA
TGTTATACTACGTTTGGGACAGGGGAAAGCAATCAGCCCCAGCATTTT CYTTFGTGESNQPQHF TRBJ1-5 TRBD1 TRBV5-4 NA
TGTGCCAGCAGTGGAGCAGACAGGGGGAGCAATGAGCAGTTCTTC CASSGADRGSNEQFF TRBJ2-1 TRBD1 TRBV6-1 once
TGTGCCAGCAGCTTAGAATGGGGACAAGAGACCCAGTACTTC CASSLEWGQETQYF TRBJ2-5 NA TRBV7-2 NA
TGTGCCAGCAGCGTAGCTGGGACTTATTCCTACGAGCAGTACTTC CASSVAGTYSYEQYF TRBJ2-7 NA TRBV9 NA
TGTGCCAGCAGCCAATACGTCGGGAGGGAATGGTACAATGAGCAGTTCTTC CASSQYVGREWYNEQFF TRBJ2-1 TRBD2 TRBV4-2 NA
TGCGCCAGCAGCATTAGACAGGGGACTAACTATGGCTACACCTTC CASSIRQGTNYGYTF TRBJ1-2 TRBD1 TRBV5-1 NA
TGCGCCAGCAGCAGACTGACCGGGACAGGGAATCCAGGGACCTACGAGCAGTACTTC CASSRLTGTGNPGTYEQYF TRBJ2-7 TRBD1 TRBV5-1 NA
TGTGCCAGCAGCCCCGGGACTAGCGGGAGGTGGGGTCGCGAGCAGTACTTC CASSPGTSGRWGREQYF TRBJ2-7 TRBD2 TRBV11-2 few
TGTGCCAGGCCAGAGGGGGCGCGCAATCAGCCCCAGCATTTT CARPEGARNQPQHF TRBJ1-5 TRBD1 TRBV14 NA
TGTGCCAGCAGCCCGGGGACAGGCAGGGACTATGGCTACACCTTC CASSPGTGRDYGYTF TRBJ1-2 TRBD1 TRBV5-6 NA
TGTGCCAGCAGCGTAAGATCAGGCGGGGAGGCTTTCTTT CASSVRSGGEAFF TRBJ1-1 NA TRBV9 many
TGTGCCAGCAGGGGACTAGCGGGAGTTAACAATGAGCAGTTCTTC CASRGLAGVNNEQFF TRBJ2-1 TRBD2 TRBV6-5 NA
TGTGCCAGCAAGAGTGGAGGGGCGGCCACAGATACGCAGTATTTT CASKSGGAATDTQYF TRBJ2-3 NA TRBV2 NA
NA CASILGSRGNQPQHF TRBJ1-5 NA TRBV6-5 NA
TGTGCCAGCAGCTGGGGCGGCAATCAGCCCCAGCATTTT CASSWGGNQPQHF TRBJ1-5 NA TRBV7-2 few
TGTGCCACCCGAGGACAGGGCCTCGGATACCGGGGCTACACCTTC CATRGQGLGYRGYTF TRBJ1-2 TRBD1 TRBV15 NA
TGTGCCAGCTCACCTTTGGACCGCCTGAAAGAGACCCAGTACTTC CASSPLDRLKETQYF TRBJ2-5 NA TRBV18 once
TGTGCCAGAAGTTACCGAGGCCAGAACACTGAAGCTTTCTTT CARSYRGQNTEAFF TRBJ1-1 NA TRBV27 NA
TGTGCTAGTGGTCCTGGACAGGGCGGCGGTGAGACCCAGTACTTC CASGPGQGGGETQYF TRBJ2-5 TRBD1 TRBV12-5 NA
TGTGCCAGCAGCAATCCCGACAGGGCCACCGGGGAGCTGTTTTTT CASSNPDRATGELFF TRBJ2-2 TRBD1 TRBV7-9 NA
TGTGCCAGCCGCGGGATCCTAAGGGGCGGCACTGAAGCTTTCTTT CASRGILRGGTEAFF TRBJ1-1 NA TRBV28 NA
TGTGCCAGCAGCGCCCAGGGGCGGGACGAAAAACTGTTTTTT CASSAQGRDEKLFF TRBJ1-4 NA TRBV9 NA
TGTGCCAGCAGTGAAGGTCCTGGTTCGGGGTCAGATACGCAGTATTTT CASSEGPGSGSDTQYF TRBJ2-3 NA TRBV6-1 NA
TGTGCCAGCAGCTTAGATGGGGGGGACGATGGCTACACCTTC CASSLDGGDDGYTF TRBJ1-2 NA TRBV7-2 NA
TGTGCCAGCAGGGGACAGCCCGCTAACTATGGCTACACCTTC CASRGQPANYGYTF TRBJ1-2 TRBD1 TRBV6-1 many
TGTGCCAGCAGCCGCCCCAGGGGGTCAACTAATGAAAAACTGTTTTTT CASSRPRGSTNEKLFF TRBJ1-4 TRBD1 TRBV28 NA
TGTGCCAGCAGTCCTGAGAGGGGCGGACATGGCTACACCTTC CASSPERGGHGYTF TRBJ1-2 NA TRBV2 once
TGTGCCAGCAGTACACTAGCGGGAGGGCGGAGCACAGATACGCAGTATTTT CASSTLAGGRSTDTQYF TRBJ2-3 TRBD2 TRBV5-4 NA
TGTGCCGGCTCACTACAGGGTCCCCAAGAGACCCAGTACTTC CAGSLQGPQETQYF TRBJ2-5 NA TRBV18 NA
TGTGCCAGCTCAGGCGGGTGGGGCACAGATACGCAGTATTTT CASSGGWGTDTQYF TRBJ2-3 NA TRBV18 NA
TGTGCCACTGGAGGGCAGAGTGAGACCCAGTACTTC CATGGQSETQYF TRBJ2-5 NA TRBV19 NA
TGTGCCAGCAGAACCAGTCCTAATGAGCAGTTCTTC CASRTSPNEQFF TRBJ2-1 NA TRBV28 few
TGTGCCAGCACTGACCGTACGGCGGCGTCTGAAGCTTTCTTT CASTDRTAASEAFF TRBJ1-1 NA TRBV27 NA
TGTGCCAGCAGCTTGGAGATCAGCGCCTACGAGCAGTACTTC CASSLEISAYEQYF TRBJ2-7 NA TRBV5-5 NA
TGTGCCAGCAGAGTTGCAGGGGACCTCTACGAGCAGTACTTC CASRVAGDLYEQYF TRBJ2-7 NA TRBV5-5 NA
TGTGCCAGCAGCTTTCGGACAGGGGGCGGGAGGCCCTACAATGAGCAGTTCTTC CASSFRTGGGRPYNEQFF TRBJ2-1 TRBD1 TRBV11-3 NA
TGTGCCAGCAGTGGGTTAGCAACCGCATACAATGAGCAGTTCTTC CASSGLATAYNEQFF TRBJ2-1 NA TRBV27 NA
TGTGCCAGCAGCTTAGCCATAACAGGGTCCGAGCAGTACTTC CASSLAITGSEQYF TRBJ2-7 NA TRBV7-7 NA
TGTGCCACCAGCAGACCGTCCCATGGCTACACCTTC CATSRPSHGYTF TRBJ1-2 NA TRBV15 few
TGCAGCGTTGCGAGCCCGTCGGCCCTCCGGGGGCCTCAAAATGAGCAGTTCTTC CSVASPSALRGPQNEQFF TRBJ2-1 NA TRBV29-1 NA
TGTGCCAGTAATCAGGACAGGGTTGGTGGCTACACCTTC CASNQDRVGGYTF TRBJ1-2 TRBD1 TRBV19 NA
TGTGCCAGCAGTTTACTTAGCGCGTTCTCCTACGAGCAGTACTTC CASSLLSAFSYEQYF TRBJ2-7 NA TRBV27 NA